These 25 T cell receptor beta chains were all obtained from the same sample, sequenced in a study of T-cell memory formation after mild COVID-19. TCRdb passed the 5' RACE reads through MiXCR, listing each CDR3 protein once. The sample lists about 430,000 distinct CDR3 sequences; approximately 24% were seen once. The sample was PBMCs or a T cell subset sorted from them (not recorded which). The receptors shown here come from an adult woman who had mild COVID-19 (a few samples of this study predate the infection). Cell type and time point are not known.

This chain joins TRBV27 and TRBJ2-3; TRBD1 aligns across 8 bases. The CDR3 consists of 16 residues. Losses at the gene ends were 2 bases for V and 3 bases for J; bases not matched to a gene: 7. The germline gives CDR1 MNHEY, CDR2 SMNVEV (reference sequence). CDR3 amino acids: CASSLTRTGFTDTQYF. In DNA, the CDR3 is TGTGCCAGCAGTTTAACCCGGACAGGGTTTACAGATACGCAGTATTTT.

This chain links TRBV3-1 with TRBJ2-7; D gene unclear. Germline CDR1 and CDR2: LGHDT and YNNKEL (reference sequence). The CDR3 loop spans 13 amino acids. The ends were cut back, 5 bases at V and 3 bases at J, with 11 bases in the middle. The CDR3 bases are TGTGCCAGCAGCAGGGATTTTTACTACGAGCAGTACTTC. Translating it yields CASSRDFYYEQYF.

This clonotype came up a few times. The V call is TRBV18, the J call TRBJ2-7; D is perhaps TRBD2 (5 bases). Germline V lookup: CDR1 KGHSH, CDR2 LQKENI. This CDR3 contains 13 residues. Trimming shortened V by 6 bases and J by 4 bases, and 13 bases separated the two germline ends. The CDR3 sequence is CASSWTGEYEQYF. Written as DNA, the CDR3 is TGTGCCAGCTCTTGGACTGGGGAATACGAGCAGTACTTC.

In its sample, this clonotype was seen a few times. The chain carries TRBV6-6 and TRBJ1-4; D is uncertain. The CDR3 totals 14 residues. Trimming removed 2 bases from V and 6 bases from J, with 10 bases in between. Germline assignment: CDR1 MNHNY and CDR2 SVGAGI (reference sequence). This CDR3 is CASSYGIRDEKLFF. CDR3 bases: TGTGCCAGCAGTTACGGAATTAGAGATGAAAAACTGTTTTTT.

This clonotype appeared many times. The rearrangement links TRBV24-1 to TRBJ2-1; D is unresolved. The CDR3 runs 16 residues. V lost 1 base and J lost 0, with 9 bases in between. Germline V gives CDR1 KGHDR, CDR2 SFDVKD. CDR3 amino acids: CATSDFGRTSYNEQFF. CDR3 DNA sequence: TGTGCCACCAGTGATTTTGGGCGGACCTCCTACAATGAGCAGTTCTTC.

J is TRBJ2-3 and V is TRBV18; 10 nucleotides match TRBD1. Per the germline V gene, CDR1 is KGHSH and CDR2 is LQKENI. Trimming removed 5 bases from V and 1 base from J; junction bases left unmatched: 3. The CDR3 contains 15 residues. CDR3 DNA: TGTGCCAGCTCAGGAGGGACAGGGGGCACAGATACGCAGTATTTT. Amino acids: CASSGGTGGTDTQYF.

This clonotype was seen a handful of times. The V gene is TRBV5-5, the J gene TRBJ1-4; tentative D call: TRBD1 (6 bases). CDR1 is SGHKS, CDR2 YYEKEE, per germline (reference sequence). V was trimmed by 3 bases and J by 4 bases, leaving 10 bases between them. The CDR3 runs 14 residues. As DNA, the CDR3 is TGTGCCAGCAGCTACCGACAGGTTAATGAAAAACTGTTTTTT. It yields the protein CASSYRQVNEKLFF.

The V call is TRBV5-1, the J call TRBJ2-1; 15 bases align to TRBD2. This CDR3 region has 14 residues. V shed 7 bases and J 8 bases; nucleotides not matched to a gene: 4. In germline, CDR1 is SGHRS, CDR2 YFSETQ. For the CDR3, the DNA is TGCGCCAGCGAGGGACTAGCGGGAGGACATGAGCAGTTCTTC. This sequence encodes CASEGLAGGHEQFF.

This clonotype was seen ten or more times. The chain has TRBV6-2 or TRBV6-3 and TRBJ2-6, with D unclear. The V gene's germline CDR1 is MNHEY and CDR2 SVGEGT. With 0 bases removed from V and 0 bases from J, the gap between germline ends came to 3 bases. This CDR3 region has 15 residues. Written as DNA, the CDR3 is TGTGCCAGCAGTTACTCGAGCTCTGGGGCCAACGTCCTGACTTTC. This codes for CASSYSSSGANVLTF.

The CDR3 sequence is CATSASGLNTEAFF. For the CDR3, the DNA is TGTGCCACCAGTGCGAGCGGGTTGAACACTGAAGCTTTCTTT. The V gene is TRBV24-1, the J gene TRBJ1-1; D unresolved. The CDR3 extends over 14 amino acids. Between the trimmed V and J ends, which lost 5 bases and 0 bases, there was a span of 9 bases. Germline V gives CDR1 KGHDR, CDR2 SFDVKD.

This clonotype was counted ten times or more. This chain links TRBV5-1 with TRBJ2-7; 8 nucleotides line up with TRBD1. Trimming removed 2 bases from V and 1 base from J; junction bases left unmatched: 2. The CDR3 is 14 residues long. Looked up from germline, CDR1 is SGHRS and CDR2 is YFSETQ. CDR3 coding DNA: TGCGCCAGCAGCTTAGACAGGGGATCCTACGAGCAGTACTTC. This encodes CASSLDRGSYEQYF.

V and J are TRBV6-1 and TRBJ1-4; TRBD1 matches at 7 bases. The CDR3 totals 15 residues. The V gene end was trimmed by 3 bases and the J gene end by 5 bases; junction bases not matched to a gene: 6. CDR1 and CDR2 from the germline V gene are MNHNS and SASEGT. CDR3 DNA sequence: TGTGCCAGCAGTGACCGGGACAGACGGAATGAAAAACTGTTTTTT. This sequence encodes CASSDRDRRNEKLFF.

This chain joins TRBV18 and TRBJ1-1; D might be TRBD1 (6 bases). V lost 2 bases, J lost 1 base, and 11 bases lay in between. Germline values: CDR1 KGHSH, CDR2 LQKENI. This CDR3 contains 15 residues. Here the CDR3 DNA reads TGTGCCAGCTCACCATCGGGGGCGACGAACACTGAAGCTTTCTTT. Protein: CASSPSGATNTEAFF. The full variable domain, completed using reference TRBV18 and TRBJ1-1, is NAGVMQNPRHLVRRRGQEARLRCSPMKGHSHVYWYRQLPEEGLKFMVYLQKENIIDESGMPKERFSAEFPKEGPSILRIQQVVRGDSAAYFCASSPSGATNTEAFFGQGTRLTVV.

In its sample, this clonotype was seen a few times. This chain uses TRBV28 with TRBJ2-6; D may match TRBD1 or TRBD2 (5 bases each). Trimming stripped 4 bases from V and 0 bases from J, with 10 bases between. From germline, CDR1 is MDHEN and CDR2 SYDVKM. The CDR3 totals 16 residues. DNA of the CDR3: TGTGCCAGCAGTTCCGGGACGGGCTCTGGGGCCAACGTCCTGACTTTC. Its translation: CASSSGTGSGANVLTF.

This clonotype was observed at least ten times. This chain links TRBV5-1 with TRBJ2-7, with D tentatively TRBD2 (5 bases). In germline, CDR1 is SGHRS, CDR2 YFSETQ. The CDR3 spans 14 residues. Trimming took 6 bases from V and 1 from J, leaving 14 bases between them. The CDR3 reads CASTPDLQSYEQYF. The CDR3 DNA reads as TGCGCCAGCACCCCGGACTTGCAATCCTACGAGCAGTACTTC.

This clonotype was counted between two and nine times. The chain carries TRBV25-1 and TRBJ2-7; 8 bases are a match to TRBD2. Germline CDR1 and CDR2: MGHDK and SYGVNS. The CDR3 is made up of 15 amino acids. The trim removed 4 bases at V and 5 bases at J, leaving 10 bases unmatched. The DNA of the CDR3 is TGTGCCAGCAGTGTCTACCGGGGGGGGTCTGACGAGCAGTACTTC. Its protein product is CASSVYRGGSDEQYF.

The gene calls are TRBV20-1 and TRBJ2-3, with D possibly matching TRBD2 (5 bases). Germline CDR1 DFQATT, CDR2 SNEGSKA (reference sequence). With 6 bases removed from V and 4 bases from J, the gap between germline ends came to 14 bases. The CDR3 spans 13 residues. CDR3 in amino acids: CSAKFPGADTQYF. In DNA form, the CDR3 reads TGCAGTGCCAAATTCCCCGGGGCAGATACGCAGTATTTT.

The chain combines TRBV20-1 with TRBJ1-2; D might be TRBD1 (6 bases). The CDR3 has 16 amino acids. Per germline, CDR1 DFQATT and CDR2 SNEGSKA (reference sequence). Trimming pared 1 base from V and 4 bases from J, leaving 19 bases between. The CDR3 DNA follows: TGCAGTGCTAGAGCGAAGATAGGGGGGCTCTCCTATGGCTACACCTTC. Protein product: CSARAKIGGLSYGYTF.

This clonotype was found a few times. The CDR3, as DNA: TGTGCCAGCAGTTTCAATCGGGACTGGGGCGATACGCAGTATTTT. It codes for CASSFNRDWGDTQYF. This sequence joins TRBV12-3 or TRBV12-4 and TRBJ2-3; perhaps TRBD2 as D (6 bases). V was trimmed by 3 bases and J by 6 bases, leaving 16 bases between them. The CDR3 sequence is 15 residues long.

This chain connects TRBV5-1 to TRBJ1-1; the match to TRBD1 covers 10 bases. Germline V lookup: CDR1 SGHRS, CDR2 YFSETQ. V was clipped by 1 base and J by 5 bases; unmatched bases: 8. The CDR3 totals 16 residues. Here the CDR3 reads CASSLSSGTGATEAFF. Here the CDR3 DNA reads TGCGCCAGCAGCTTGAGCTCCGGGACAGGGGCTACTGAAGCTTTCTTT.

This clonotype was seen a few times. The CDR3 loop reads CSVVGGSDYEQYF. CDR3 coding DNA: TGCAGCGTTGTGGGAGGTAGTGACTACGAGCAGTACTTC. This chain connects TRBV29-1 to TRBJ2-7; D is perhaps TRBD2 (6 bases). This CDR3 is 13 amino acids long. Trimming stripped 4 bases from V and 3 bases from J, with 13 bases between. The germline gives CDR1 SQVTM, CDR2 ANQGSEA.

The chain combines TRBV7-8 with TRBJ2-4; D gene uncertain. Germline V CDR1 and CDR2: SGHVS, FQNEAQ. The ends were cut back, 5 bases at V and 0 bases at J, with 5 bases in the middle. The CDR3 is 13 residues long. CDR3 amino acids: CASSTVAKNIQYF. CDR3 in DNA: TGTGCCAGCAGCACCGTAGCCAAAAACATTCAGTACTTC.

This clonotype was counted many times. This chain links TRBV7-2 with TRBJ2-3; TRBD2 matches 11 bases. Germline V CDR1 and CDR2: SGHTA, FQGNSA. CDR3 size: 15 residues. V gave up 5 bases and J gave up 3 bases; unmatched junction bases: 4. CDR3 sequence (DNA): TGTGCCAGCAGCCCTCGACTAGCGGGGACAGATACGCAGTATTTT. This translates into CASSPRLAGTDTQYF.

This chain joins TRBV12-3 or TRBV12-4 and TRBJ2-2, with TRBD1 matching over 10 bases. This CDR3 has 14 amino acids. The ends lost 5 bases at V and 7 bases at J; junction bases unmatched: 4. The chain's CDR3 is CASSPRTGGGELFF. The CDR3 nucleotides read TGTGCCAGCAGTCCACGGACAGGGGGCGGGGAGCTGTTTTTT.

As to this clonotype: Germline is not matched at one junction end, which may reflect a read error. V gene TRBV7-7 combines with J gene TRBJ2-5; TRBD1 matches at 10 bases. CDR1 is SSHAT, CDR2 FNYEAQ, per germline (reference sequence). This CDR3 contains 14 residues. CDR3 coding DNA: TGTGCTAGCAGCTTGTGGACAGGGGGAGAGACCCAGTACTTC. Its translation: CASSLWTGGETQYF.